This TCR beta chain was captured in a study of blood T cell repertoires in COVID-19. The assay was immunoSEQ multiplex PCR, and TCRdb's table has in-frame clones only and misses some. Seen here are a few hundred thousand clones, approximately 86% observed once, and the top ten hold around 3%. V was clipped by 5 bases and J by 8 bases, with 24 bases between them. Germline V gene lookup returns CDR1 SGHTA and CDR2 FQGNSA. The CDR3 spans 17 residues. Sequences were obtained from peripheral blood. This chain uses TRBV7-2 with TRBJ1-4; possibly TRBD1 for D (5 bases). The TCR originated in a man aged 60-69 years with acute or convalescent COVID-19. Here the CDR3 DNA reads TGTGCCAGCAGCCACGGTGGGGAGGGGCGAGGAAGGGAAAAACTGTTTTTT. Protein product: CASSHGGEGRGREKLFF. The entire variable domain, with the rest obtained from reference TRBV7-2 and TRBJ1-4, is as follows: GAGVSQSPSNKVTEKGKDVELRCDPISGHTALYWYRQSLGQGLEFLIYFQGNSAPDKSGLPSDRFSAERTGGSVSTLTIQRTQQEDSAVYLCASSHGGEGRGREKLFFGSGTQLSVL.